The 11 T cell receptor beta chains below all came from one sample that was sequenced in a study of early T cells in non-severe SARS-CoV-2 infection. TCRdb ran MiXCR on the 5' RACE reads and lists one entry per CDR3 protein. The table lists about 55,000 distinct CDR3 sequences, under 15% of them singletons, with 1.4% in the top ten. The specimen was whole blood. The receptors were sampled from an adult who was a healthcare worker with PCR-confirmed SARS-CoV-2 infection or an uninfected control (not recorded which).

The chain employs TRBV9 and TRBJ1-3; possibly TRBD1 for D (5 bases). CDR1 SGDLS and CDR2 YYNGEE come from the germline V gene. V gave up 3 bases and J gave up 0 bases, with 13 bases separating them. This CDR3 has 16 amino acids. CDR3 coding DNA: TGTGCCAGCAGCGGTAGGGACCTTAGCTCTGGAAACACCATATATTTT. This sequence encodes CASSGRDLSSGNTIYF.

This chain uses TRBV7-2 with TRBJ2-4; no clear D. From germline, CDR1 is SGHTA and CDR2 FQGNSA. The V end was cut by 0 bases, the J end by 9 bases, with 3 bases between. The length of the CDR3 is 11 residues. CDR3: CASSLATIQYF. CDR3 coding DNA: TGTGCCAGCAGCTTAGCGACCATTCAGTACTTC. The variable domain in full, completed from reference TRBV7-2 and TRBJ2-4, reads GAGVSQSPSNKVTEKGKDVELRCDPISGHTALYWYRQSLGQGLEFLIYFQGNSAPDKSGLPSDRFSAERTGGSVSTLTIQRTQQEDSAVYLCASSLATIQYFGAGTRLSVL.

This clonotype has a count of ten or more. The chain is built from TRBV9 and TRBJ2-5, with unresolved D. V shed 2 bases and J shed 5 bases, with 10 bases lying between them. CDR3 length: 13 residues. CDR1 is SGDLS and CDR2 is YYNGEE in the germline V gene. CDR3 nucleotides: TGTGCCAGCAGCGTGATTGGTGGCGAGACCCAGTACTTC. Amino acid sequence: CASSVIGGETQYF.

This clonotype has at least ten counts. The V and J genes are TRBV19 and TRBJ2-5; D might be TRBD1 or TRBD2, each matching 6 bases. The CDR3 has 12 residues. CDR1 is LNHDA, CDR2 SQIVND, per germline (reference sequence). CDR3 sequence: CATSWGAETQYF. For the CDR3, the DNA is TGTGCAACATCCTGGGGGGCAGAGACCCAGTACTTC.

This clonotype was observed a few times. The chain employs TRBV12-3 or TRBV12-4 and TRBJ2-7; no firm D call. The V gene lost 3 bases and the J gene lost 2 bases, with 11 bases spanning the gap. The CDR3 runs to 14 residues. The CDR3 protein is CASSFRRSTYEQYF. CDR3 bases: TGTGCCAGCAGTTTCAGGAGATCAACCTACGAGCAGTACTTC.

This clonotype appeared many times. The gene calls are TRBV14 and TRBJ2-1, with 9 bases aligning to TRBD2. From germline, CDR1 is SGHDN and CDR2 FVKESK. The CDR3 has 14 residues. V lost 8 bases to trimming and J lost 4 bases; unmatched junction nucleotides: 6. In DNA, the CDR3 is TGTGCCAGCGGGCTAGCGGGGCCTTACAATGAGCAGTTCTTC. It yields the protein CASGLAGPYNEQFF.

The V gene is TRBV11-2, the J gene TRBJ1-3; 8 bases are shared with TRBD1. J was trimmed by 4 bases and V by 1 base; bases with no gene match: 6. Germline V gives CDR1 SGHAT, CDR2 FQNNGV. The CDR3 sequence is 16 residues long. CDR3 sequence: CASSLVAGQVGNTIYF. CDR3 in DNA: TGTGCCAGCAGCTTAGTCGCGGGACAGGTGGGAAACACCATATATTTT.

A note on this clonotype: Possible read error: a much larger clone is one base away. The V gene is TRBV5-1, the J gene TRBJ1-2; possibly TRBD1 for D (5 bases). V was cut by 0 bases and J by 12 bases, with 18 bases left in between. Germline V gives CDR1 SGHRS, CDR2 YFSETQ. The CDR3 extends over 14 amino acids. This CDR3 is CASSLVLGSQGHTF. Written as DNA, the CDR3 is TGCGCCAGCAGCTTGGTCCTAGGGTCGCAGGGCCACACCTTC. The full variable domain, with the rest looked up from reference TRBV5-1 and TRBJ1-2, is KAGVTQTPRYLIKTRGQQVTLSCSPISGHRSVSWYQQTPGQGLQFLFEYFSETQRNKGNFPGRFSGRQFSNSRSEMNVSTLELGDSALYLCASSLVLGSQGHTFGSGTRLTVV.

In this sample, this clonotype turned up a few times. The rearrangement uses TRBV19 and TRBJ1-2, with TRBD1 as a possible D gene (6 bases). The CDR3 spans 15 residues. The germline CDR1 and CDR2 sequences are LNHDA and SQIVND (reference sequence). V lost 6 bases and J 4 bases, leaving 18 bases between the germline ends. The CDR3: CASRTGRDTSYGYTF. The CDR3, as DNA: TGTGCCAGTAGGACGGGCAGGGACACCTCCTATGGCTACACCTTC.

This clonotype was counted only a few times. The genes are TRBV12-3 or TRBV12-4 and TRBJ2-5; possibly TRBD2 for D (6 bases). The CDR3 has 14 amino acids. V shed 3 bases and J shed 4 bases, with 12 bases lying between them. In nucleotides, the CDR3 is TGTGCCAGCAGTTTTGCGGGGTTGGGAGAGACCCAGTACTTC. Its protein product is CASSFAGLGETQYF.

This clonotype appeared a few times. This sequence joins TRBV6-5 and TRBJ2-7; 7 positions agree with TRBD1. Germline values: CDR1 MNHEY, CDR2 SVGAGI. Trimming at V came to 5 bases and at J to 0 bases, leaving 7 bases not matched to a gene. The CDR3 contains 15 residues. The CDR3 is CASSRRQGASYEQYF. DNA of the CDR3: TGTGCCAGCAGTCGACGACAGGGCGCCTCCTACGAGCAGTACTTC.